The 24 T cell receptor beta chains below were found in one sample sequenced in a study of Graves' ophthalmopathy and Graves' hyperthyroidism. The authors amplified TCR beta CDR3 regions, and they did so from RNA transcripts for repertoire sequencing. RT-PCR in the first round used HTBI primers; a second-round multiplex PCR followed. TCRdb reprocessed the multiplex PCR reads with MiXCR, giving one entry per CDR3 protein. Of around 1,200,000 distinct CDR3 sequences listed, about 38% are singletons. The material sequenced was peripheral blood or thyroid tissue (not recorded which). These receptors all stem from an adult man with Graves' hyperthyroidism.

The rearrangement links TRBV7-2 to TRBJ2-7; 11 bases are a match to TRBD2. This CDR3 is built from 13 residues. CDR1 SGHTA and CDR2 FQGNSA come from the germline V gene. V trimming: 10 bases; J trimming: 3 bases; junction bases outside the gene matches: 5. CDR3 region: CATRLAGLYEQYF. The CDR3 coding sequence is TGTGCCACCCGACTAGCGGGACTCTACGAGCAGTACTTC.

This chain connects TRBV11-2 to TRBJ2-5; D uncertain. The CDR3 runs to 14 residues. Germline CDR1 and CDR2: SGHAT and FQNNGV. Trimming took off 6 bases at V and 1 base at J, with 12 bases between the two ends. The CDR3 DNA is TGTGCCAGCAGAGCCCCAGGACCCCAAGAGACCCAGTACTTC. Its translation: CASRAPGPQETQYF. The complete variable domain, with remaining parts taken from reference TRBV11-2 and TRBJ2-5, reads EAGVAQSPRYKIIEKRQSVAFWCNPISGHATLYWYQQILGQGPKLLIQFQNNGVVDDSQLPKDRFSAERLKGVDSTLKIQPAKLEDSAVYLCASRAPGPQETQYFGPGTRLLVL.

The chain joins TRBV5-6 to TRBJ2-7; maybe TRBD1 (5 bases). The CDR3 is 14 residues long. V shed 5 bases and J shed 3 bases, with 15 bases lying between them. The germline CDR1 and CDR2 sequences are SGHDT and YYEEEE. In DNA form, the CDR3 reads TGTGCCAGCAGTTTATACGCAGGGAACTACGAGCAGTACTTC. This sequence encodes CASSLYAGNYEQYF.

This clonotype was observed many times. This chain links TRBV7-9 with TRBJ2-5; 9 bases align to TRBD1. Germline V gene lookup returns CDR1 SEHNR and CDR2 FQNEAQ (reference sequence). The CDR3 consists of 17 residues. Trimming cost V 7 bases and J 3 bases; bases outside gene matches: 15. CDR3 region: CASKASLEGDREETQYF. In nucleotides, the CDR3 is TGTGCCAGCAAAGCTTCTTTAGAGGGGGACAGGGAAGAGACCCAGTACTTC.

This clonotype was seen only once. Just one base apart from a much larger clone, this may be a read error. The genes are TRBV20-1 and TRBJ2-7; 9 bases align to TRBD2. From germline, CDR1 is DFQATT and CDR2 SNEGSKA (reference sequence). The CDR3 runs 15 residues. The ends lost 6 bases at V and 0 bases at J; junction bases unmatched: 9. The CDR3 spells CSARGASGNSYEQYF. CDR3 DNA sequence: TGCAGTGCACGAGGGGCTAGCGGGAACTCCTACGAGCAGTACTTC.

The table lists this clonotype with many counts. The chain joins TRBV12-3 or TRBV12-4 to TRBJ2-7, with 9 bases fitting TRBD1. V lost 4 bases to trimming and J lost 4 bases; unmatched junction nucleotides: 5. The CDR3 has 14 amino acids. In nucleotides, the CDR3 is TGTGCCAGCAGTTCCACACAGGGGGCTTACGAGCAGTACTTC. Protein product: CASSSTQGAYEQYF.

This clonotype was picked up a small number of times. This may arise from a read error, as a much more abundant clone is one base away. V usage is TRBV2 and J usage is TRBJ1-6, with 11 bases matching TRBD1. Trimming cost V 7 bases and J 7 bases; bases outside gene matches: 6. This CDR3 has 15 residues. From germline, CDR1 is SNHLY and CDR2 FYNNEI. The chain's CDR3 is CASTEDRGLNSPLHF. The CDR3 bases are TGTGCCAGCACCGAGGACAGGGGGCTGAATTCACCCCTCCACTTT.

The V call is TRBV4-3, the J call TRBJ2-7; D remains ambiguous. Between the trimmed V and J ends, which lost 3 bases and 5 bases, there was a span of 14 bases. This CDR3 is 14 amino acids long. The germline gives CDR1 LGHNA, CDR2 YSLEER. The CDR3 DNA is TGCGCCAGCAGCCAGTTAGTGTGGAACAACGAGCAGTACTTC. It encodes CASSQLVWNNEQYF.

V gene TRBV5-8 combines with J gene TRBJ1-5; unclear D gene. V was trimmed by 0 bases and J by 2 bases, leaving 12 bases between them. The germline CDR1 and CDR2 sequences are SGHTS and YDEGEE. This CDR3 region has 16 residues. For the CDR3, the DNA is TGTGCCAGCAGCTTGGAAAGCGGACCCCGCAATCAGCCCCAGCATTTT. Translation: CASSLESGPRNQPQHF.

V gene TRBV7-8 combines with J gene TRBJ2-7; 8 bases are shared with TRBD1. The CDR3 loop spans 18 amino acids. Unmatched junction bases numbered 15, after V lost 4 bases and J lost 1 base. Germline values: CDR1 SGHVS, CDR2 FQNEAQ. This chain's CDR3 is CASSSRPTGTGDSYEQYF. CDR3 bases: TGTGCCAGCAGCTCCAGGCCTACCGGGACAGGTGATTCCTACGAGCAGTACTTC.

This clonotype appeared many times. V is TRBV5-1 and J is TRBJ2-5; maybe TRBD1 (5 bases). Trimming stripped 1 base from V and 3 bases from J, with 13 bases between. Germline values: CDR1 SGHRS, CDR2 YFSETQ. The CDR3 sequence is 15 residues long. DNA for the CDR3: TGCGCCAGCAGCTTGTGGGGTCAGACAGAAGAGACCCAGTACTTC. This codes for CASSLWGQTEETQYF.

As to this clonotype: This may come from a read error, since a much larger clone is one base off. V usage is TRBV7-2 and J usage is TRBJ1-1; a possible D gene is TRBD1 (5 bases). This CDR3 spans 15 amino acids. Per the germline V gene, CDR1 is SGHTA and CDR2 is FQGNSA. The CDR3 sequence: CASSQDGSGRTEAFF. In DNA, the CDR3 is TGCGCCAGCAGCCAAGATGGGTCAGGGAGGACTGAAGCTTTCTTT.

This clonotype turned up a few times. The rearrangement uses TRBV7-6 and TRBJ1-3, with a weak D call TRBD1 (6 bases). This CDR3 is 17 amino acids long. Trimming left V 4 bases short and J 0 bases short, with 16 bases between. Germline-derived CDR1 and CDR2 are SGHVS and FNYEAQ. This chain's CDR3 is CASSSLRGTTSGNTIYF. CDR3 bases: TGTGCCAGCAGCTCTCTCCGAGGGACAACCTCTGGAAACACCATATATTTT.

This clonotype was seen ten or more times. The chain combines TRBV7-9 with TRBJ1-4; the D gene is possibly TRBD1 (5 bases). Deletions cut 5 bases from V and 3 bases from J, with 13 bases between. CDR1 is SEHNR, CDR2 FQNEAQ, per germline (reference sequence). The CDR3 length is 15 residues. Here the CDR3 DNA reads TGTGCCAGCAGCCGTGACTTAGGGGCTAATGAAAAACTGTTTTTT. Its protein is CASSRDLGANEKLFF.

The chain has TRBV29-1 and TRBJ2-7; D might be TRBD2 (5 bases). The V and J ends lost 7 bases and 4 bases respectively, with 17 bases between them. This CDR3 comprises 13 residues. The V gene's germline CDR1 is SQVTM and CDR2 ANQGSEA. This CDR3 reads CSGARGTVYEQYF. The CDR3 bases are TGCAGCGGCGCCCGGGGAACAGTGTACGAGCAGTACTTC.

The rearrangement joins TRBV11-2 to TRBJ1-5, with a possible D match to TRBD1 (6 bases). With 5 bases removed from V and 5 bases from J, the gap between germline ends came to 19 bases. The CDR3 extends over 16 amino acids. From germline, CDR1 is SGHAT and CDR2 FQNNGV. CDR3 amino acids: CASSPWGSGADQPQHF. The DNA for the CDR3 is TGTGCCAGCAGCCCATGGGGGTCGGGGGCGGATCAGCCCCAGCATTTT.

Remarks on this clonotype: One end of the junction is discordant with germline, which a read error may explain. V usage is TRBV10-2 and J usage is TRBJ1-1; D is unresolved. The length of the CDR3 is 17 residues. CDR1 and CDR2 from the germline V gene are WSHSY and SAAADI. CDR3 protein: CASSESSSVVLWTEAFF. The CDR3 DNA follows: TGTGCCAGCAGTGAATCATCCTCTGTGGTCTTGTGGACTGAAGCTTTCTTT.

This clonotype was seen ten or more times. This rearrangement joins TRBV7-2 to TRBJ2-5; D is unresolved. Looked up from germline, CDR1 is SGHTA and CDR2 is FQGNSA. This CDR3 spans 14 amino acids. The V end lost 1 base, the J end lost 2 bases, and 8 bases lay between the germline ends. CDR3 residues: CASSLGRIQETQYF. CDR3 in DNA: TGTGCCAGCAGCTTAGGACGGATTCAAGAGACCCAGTACTTC.

This clonotype was seen only a few times. The rearrangement links TRBV10-2 to TRBJ2-7, with 7 positions matching TRBD1. After removal of 3 bases from V and 0 bases from J, the junction contained 5 bases not matched to a gene. CDR3 size: 15 residues. In germline, CDR1 is WSHSY, CDR2 SAAADI. As DNA, the CDR3 is TGCGCCAGCAGTGATGGGACAGCAAGCTCCTACGAGCAGTACTTC. This translates into CASSDGTASSYEQYF.

Many counts were recorded for this clonotype. The rearrangement links TRBV9 to TRBJ1-2; 9 nucleotides agree with TRBD1. V was clipped by 4 bases and J by 2 bases; unmatched bases: 12. Germline V gene data show CDR1 as SGDLS and CDR2 as YYNGEE. This CDR3 is built from 17 residues. The CDR3 DNA is TGTGCCAGCAGCCCATGGGGACAGGGAAAGGGAAACTATGGCTACACCTTC. Translation gives CASSPWGQGKGNYGYTF.

This clonotype was seen many times. The V and J genes are TRBV12-3 or TRBV12-4 and TRBJ1-5, with 9 bases matching TRBD1. This CDR3 contains 14 residues. The V and J ends lost 5 bases and 7 bases, in that order; junction bases with no gene match: 6. CDR3 nucleotides: TGTGCCAGCAGTGAAGGACAGGGGAGGCAGCCCCAGCATTTT. Residues: CASSEGQGRQPQHF.

This clonotype has a count of ten or more. V is TRBV25-1 and J is TRBJ1-2, with 7 bases identical to TRBD1. Germline V gives CDR1 MGHDK, CDR2 SYGVNS. The CDR3 loop spans 14 amino acids. V lost 2 bases, J lost 6 bases, and 6 bases stayed unmatched. CDR3 nucleotide sequence: TGTGCCAGCAGTGAAAGACAGGGAGGGGATGGCTACACCTTC. Translating it yields CASSERQGGDGYTF.

This chain links TRBV25-1 with TRBJ2-2, with D perhaps TRBD1 (5 bases). Germline V gives CDR1 MGHDK, CDR2 SYGVNS. Trimming removed 5 bases from V and 3 bases from J, with 10 bases in between. This CDR3 region has 14 residues. The CDR3 loop reads CASSLQTDTGELFF. DNA for the CDR3: TGTGCCAGCAGTCTCCAGACAGACACCGGGGAGCTGTTTTTT. The full variable domain, completed using reference TRBV25-1 and TRBJ2-2, is EADIYQTPRYLVIGTGKKITLECSQTMGHDKMYWYQQDPGMELHLIHYSYGVNSTEKGDLSSESTVSRIRTEHFPLTLESARPSHTSQYLCASSLQTDTGELFFGEGSRLTVL.

This clonotype was counted ten times or more. CDR3 protein: CASSETGVHNSPLHF. The CDR3 bases are TGCGCCAGCAGCGAGACAGGGGTGCATAATTCACCCCTCCACTTT. The rearrangement links TRBV5-1 to TRBJ1-6; TRBD1 agrees at 8 bases. Losses at the gene ends were 4 bases for V and 5 bases for J; bases not matched to a gene: 5. This CDR3 comprises 15 residues. The V gene's germline CDR1 is SGHRS and CDR2 YFSETQ.